The present TCR beta chain was sequenced within a study of blood T cell repertoires in COVID-19 (TCRdb year 2020). In terms of the full investigation: The collaborator samples originated in the United States, Italy and Spain and spanned the acute and convalescent phases of COVID-19. The prospective study material was composed of cDNA or gDNA derived from T cells, B-cell-depleted T cells, or PBMCs. The dataset comprised deeply sampled blood TCRbeta repertoires from subjects exposed to, actively infected with, or recovered from COVID-19. A freely available public database, intended as a resource for researchers studying the immune response to SARS-CoV-2, is where the repertoires were released. Samples were obtained from the ongoing ImmuneRACE study (first 160 participants) and from over 1,000 subjects provided by 6 global collaborators. Sample metadata almost always included a de-identified subject ID, COVID-19 status, age in years and sex. HLA class I and class II types, where available, came from metadata supplied by the sample provider rather than from assay-based typing. The full study reports these points: The quantity of clinical and demographic metadata differed by source and by participant and was supplied without curation.

Participants in the prospective study were enrolled through a virtual design, were aged about 18 to 89 years, and lived in 24 United States geographic areas. In the prospective study, participants were assigned to cohorts based on the clinical history participants reported in a screening survey and a study questionnaire. Mobile phlebotomists in the prospective study collected whole blood, serum and a nasopharyngeal or oropharyngeal swab from every participant. Over a 2-month period, participants in the prospective study had the option of providing additional blood draws and questionnaires. Blood samples from the prospective study were shipped frozen or at room temperature prior to DNA extraction. Concerning this clone: Its binding antigen is unknown. No much larger clonotype is one base removed from it; base qualities were not supplied.

Trimming takes 4 bases from V and 2 bases from J, and the germline ends sit 7 bases apart. The CDR3, from cysteine to phenylalanine, totals 13 residues. The CDR3 DNA has 39 bases and is translated from base 1. From a lookup of the germline V gene (reference sequence), CDR1 and CDR2 are PRHDT and FYEKMQ. The immunoSEQ Assay, a bias-controlled multiplex PCR, was used to amplify TCRbeta CDR3 regions from genomic DNA. The source study handled its data this way. Nucleated cell counts per sample were estimated from amplification of reference gene primers within the assay. To quantify the absolute abundance of each unique TCRbeta CDR3 rearrangement, sequence reads were collapsed and filtered. For each sample, productive Simpson clonality was calculated by taking the square root of Simpson's diversity index across productive rearrangements. The clones in this table, taken by TCRdb from immuneACCESS, are in-frame only. Not every clone is retained; where verified, under half of the shortfall comes from an unresolved V gene, and the cause of the rest is unknown. V and J calls plus clone size are reproduced from that table; the DNA served to infer D and trimming. The sample table holds approximately 240,000 clones, of which roughly four fifths were seen once. The ten largest account for 1.3% of the sample.

The sample was PBMCs or T cells enriched from blood (not recorded which). The clonotype was recovered from a woman between 40 and 50 years old with acute COVID-19. The receptor chain draws on TRBV13 and TRBJ2-3; tentative D gene TRBD2, with 5 bases matching. The CDR3 sequence is CASSSGITDTQYF. The nucleotide sequence reads as follows: TGTGCCAGCAGCTCGGGAATCACAGATACGCAGTATTTT.